The clone carrying this T cell receptor beta chain has at least ten counts. Its antigen is still unknown. Germline CDR1 SGHAT, CDR2 FQNNGV. V was shortened by 1 base and J by 5 bases, with 12 bases between the two germline ends. This CDR3 region has 15 residues. This sample stems from a study of identical twins. General study results and limits: Those out-of-frame alpha sequences shared by twins showed an excess of low generation probability.

A universal primer site arose from template switching, and cDNA bore unique molecular identifiers. TCRdb fed the 5' RACE reads into MiXCR, producing one record per CDR3 protein. This sample carries about 100,000 distinct CDR3 sequences, 5.9% of them seen once, and the ten largest clones take 10% to 15%. The source material was memory T cells sorted from blood. The sequence derives from a woman in her forties or fifties in good health. V gene TRBV11-2 combines with J gene TRBJ2-1, with D possibly being TRBD2 (6 bases). DNA of the CDR3: TGTGCCAGCAGCTTAGGGAGCGGGCAGAACAATGAGCAGTTCTTC. Protein sequence: CASSLGSGQNNEQFF. The whole variable domain, filled in from reference TRBV11-2 and TRBJ2-1, reads EAGVAQSPRYKIIEKRQSVAFWCNPISGHATLYWYQQILGQGPKLLIQFQNNGVVDDSQLPKDRFSAERLKGVDSTLKIQPAKLEDSAVYLCASSLGSGQNNEQFFGPGTRLTVL.